This T cell receptor (beta chain) was found in a study of T cell responses to AZD1222 COVID-19 vaccine (dated by TCRdb to 2020 to 2022). General notes on the study: TCR sequencing covered fewer than 250 trial participants: 200 to 210 given two doses of AZD1222 and approximately 26 given two doses of MenACWY control vaccine. Trial participants were enrolled by age into subgroups of 18-55, 56-69 and 70-plus years, and roughly 150, 30 and 60 TCR-sequenced participants, respectively, were included in these subgroups.

The CDR3 regions of human TCRbeta chains were analyzed by immunosequencing. Concerning the study's data processing: Repertoire TCRs were matched against a reference library of SARS-CoV-2-specific TCRs generated with the MIRA antigen-specificity platform. Breadth was defined as the fraction of unique TCRs that were SARS-CoV-2-associated, and depth was defined as the fraction of total T cells that were SARS-CoV-2-associated. Using the MIRA data, every spike-specific TCR was mapped to the spike region that the TCR reacted to and assigned to either a CD4 or a CD8 class. Log10-transformed breadth and depth values were compared by one-way ANOVA with Sidak's multiple comparisons tests. This is the immuneACCESS table as TCRdb keeps it, with only in-frame sequences that have V and J called. A part of the clones is gone; compared with another copy, unresolved V genes explain less than half, and the rest is unexplained. The V and J calls and clone size were taken over from that table, and D and trimming were inferred from the DNA. Counted in this sample were some 150,000 clones; about 88% of them appeared once. The ten largest clonotypes hold roughly 6.9% of the sample.

The CDR3, cysteine through phenylalanine, is 14 amino acids long. Kept here is only the CDR3 DNA, which spans 42 bases and is read in frame from base 1. At the junction V is shortened by 0 bases and J by 12 bases, with 16 bases in between. For CDR1 and CDR2, the germline V gene lists SGHRS and YFSETQ. Turning to this clone: The antigen this receptor binds is unknown. Per-base qualities were not stored, and no clone one base away is much larger.

Broad study findings and their caveats: Conclusions about previously exposed vaccinees are limited, since just 5 or 6 AZD1222 recipients were seropositive for SARS-CoV-2 at baseline. In the small 56-69-year group, the increase in depth fell short of significance, most likely because of low power. A significant rise in spike-specific TCR breadth and depth was observed after two AZD1222 doses relative to day 0 and relative to MenACWY recipients. Participants were mostly white British and included more females than males, and it was suggested by the authors that clonal diversity may have been underestimated. Because no day 14 peak-response samples were available, repertoires were characterized only after the peak T cell response. Vaccine-associated CD4 TCRs spanned the whole spike protein, with dominant responses in regions 160-218 and 743-854. Reportedly, close to half of the unique spike-specific TCRs recognized epitopes lying outside the regions that are mutated in the B.1.351 and B.1.1.7 variants.

The time point label here, explained by the study, means: sample from adult after SARS-CoV-2 infection, after symptom onset. Two convalescent COVID-19 patients, sampled after symptom onset from adults with prior SARS-CoV-2 infection, were also TCR-sequenced for comparison. This sequence uses TRBV5-1 and TRBJ2-1, with the identity of the D gene unclear. This TCR came from an adult who had recovered from COVID-19. The sequenced sample was peripheral blood, obtained after recovery from COVID-19. CDR3 sequence: CASSLDSSNDRQFF. The nucleotides read TGCGCCAGCAGCTTGGACTCCTCTAACGATCGGCAGTTCTTC. Reference TRBV5-1 and TRBJ2-1 proteins supply the regions before and after the CDR3; the full variable domain is: KAGVTQTPRYLIKTRGQQVTLSCSPISGHRSVSWYQQTPGQGLQFLFEYFSETQRNKGNFPGRFSGRQFSNSRSEMNVSTLELGDSALYLCASSLDSSNDRQFFGPGTRLTVL.